This T cell receptor (beta chain) was profiled in a study of blood T cell repertoires in COVID-19. Overall study context: Spain, Italy and the United States supplied samples that represented acute and convalescent COVID-19. T cells, B-cell-depleted T cells, or PBMCs supplied cDNA or gDNA.

The length of the CDR3 is 15 residues. The trim removed 3 bases at V and 3 bases at J, leaving 4 bases unmatched. Germline V lookup: CDR1 SGHRS, CDR2 YFSETQ. The data were produced by immunoSEQ multiplex PCR, yet TCRdb's version contains in-frame clones alone and is incomplete. The sample has fewer than 110,000 clones, around 87% seen once; the top ten hold about 9.9%. This TCR was sampled from a young woman with acute or convalescent COVID-19. This chain links TRBV5-1 with TRBJ1-2; 11 positions match TRBD1. The sequencing sample was made of peripheral blood. CDR3 nucleotides: TGCGCCAGCAGCTACGGGACAGGGGGGGACTATGGCTACACCTTC. Protein product: CASSYGTGGDYGYTF.